The T cell receptor (beta chain) under discussion was sequenced for a study of cytomegalovirus exposure and HLA in healthy donors. Study outcomes and limitations: In an earlier analysis, about 87% or about 30%: the productive usage of most TCR beta V segments.

With 4 bases removed from V and 5 bases from J, the gap between germline ends came to 17 bases. CDR3 length: 14 residues. Germline V gene sequence: CDR1 GTSNPN, CDR2 SVGIG (reference sequence). This clone was seen once. Its target is not known. Both 60 Vbeta primers and 13 Jbeta primers went into the PCR. Method: immunoSEQ multiplex PCR; TCRdb's copy keeps in-frame clones and lacks some. Of 150,000 to 200,000 clones in the sample, about 80% were seen once. The rearrangement joins TRBV30 to TRBJ1-1; D gene ambiguous. The clonotype comes from a man aged 18 to 30 in good health and CMV-seropositive. Sequencing was performed on PBMCs. CDR3 sequence reads: CAWTRPSVVTEAFF. CDR3 coding DNA: TGTGCCTGGACTCGTCCTAGCGTGGTGACTGAAGCTTTCTTT.